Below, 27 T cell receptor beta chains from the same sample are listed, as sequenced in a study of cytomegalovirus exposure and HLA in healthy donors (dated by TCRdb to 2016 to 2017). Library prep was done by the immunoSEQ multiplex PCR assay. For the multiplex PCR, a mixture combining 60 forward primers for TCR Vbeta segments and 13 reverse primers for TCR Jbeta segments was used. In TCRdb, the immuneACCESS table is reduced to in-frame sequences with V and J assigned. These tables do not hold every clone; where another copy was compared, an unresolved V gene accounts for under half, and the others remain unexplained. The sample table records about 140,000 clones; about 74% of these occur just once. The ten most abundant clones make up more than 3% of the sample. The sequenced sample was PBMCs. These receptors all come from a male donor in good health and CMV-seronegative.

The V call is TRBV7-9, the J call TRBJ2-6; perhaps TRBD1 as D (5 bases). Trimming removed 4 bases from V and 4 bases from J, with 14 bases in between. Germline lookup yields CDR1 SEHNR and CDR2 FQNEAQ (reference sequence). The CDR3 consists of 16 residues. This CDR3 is CASSYPQGAGANVLTF. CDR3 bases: TGTGCCAGCAGCTACCCTCAGGGCGCAGGGGCCAACGTCCTGACTTTC.

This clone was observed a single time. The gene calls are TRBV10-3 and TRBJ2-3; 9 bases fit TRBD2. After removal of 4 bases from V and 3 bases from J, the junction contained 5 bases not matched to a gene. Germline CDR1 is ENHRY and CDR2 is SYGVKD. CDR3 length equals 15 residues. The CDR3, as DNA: TGTGCCATCAGTGGGCCAGCGGGAGGAACAGATACGCAGTATTTT. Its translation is CAISGPAGGTDTQYF.

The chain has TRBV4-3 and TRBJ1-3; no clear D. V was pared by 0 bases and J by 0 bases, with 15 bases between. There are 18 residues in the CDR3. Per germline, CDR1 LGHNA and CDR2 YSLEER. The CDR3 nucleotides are TGCGCCAGCAGCCAAGAGTTTCGGTTACCGTTCTCTGGAAACACCATATATTTT. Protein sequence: CASSQEFRLPFSGNTIYF.

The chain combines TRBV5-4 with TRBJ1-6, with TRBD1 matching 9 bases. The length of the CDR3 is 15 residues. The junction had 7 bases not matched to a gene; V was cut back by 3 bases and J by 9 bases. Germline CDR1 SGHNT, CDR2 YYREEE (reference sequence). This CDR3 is CASSYPGQGVSPLHF. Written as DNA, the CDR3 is TGTGCCAGCAGCTATCCGGGACAGGGTGTTTCACCCCTCCACTTT.

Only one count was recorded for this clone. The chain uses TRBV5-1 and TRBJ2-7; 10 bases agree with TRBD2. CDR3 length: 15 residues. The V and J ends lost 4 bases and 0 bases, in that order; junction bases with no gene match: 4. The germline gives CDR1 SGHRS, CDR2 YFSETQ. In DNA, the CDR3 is TGCGCCAGCAGCCCGGGACTAGCGCGCTCCTACGAGCAGTACTTC. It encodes CASSPGLARSYEQYF.

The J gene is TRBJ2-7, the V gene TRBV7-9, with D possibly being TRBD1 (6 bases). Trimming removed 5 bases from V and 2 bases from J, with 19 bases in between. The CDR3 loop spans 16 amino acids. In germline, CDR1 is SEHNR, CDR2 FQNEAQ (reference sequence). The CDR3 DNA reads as TGTGCCAGCAGCATACCACAGACAGGAAGCCCCTACGAGCAGTACTTC. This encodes CASSIPQTGSPYEQYF.

The chain's CDR3 is CAWSRLEGHLGTGELFF. The CDR3 nucleotides read TGTGCCTGGAGCCGGCTAGAGGGCCACCTGGGCACCGGGGAGCTGTTTTTT. The chain uses TRBV30 and TRBJ2-2; D possibly corresponds to TRBD2 (5 bases). The germline V gene has CDR1 GTSNPN and CDR2 SVGIG (reference sequence). The CDR3 consists of 17 residues. Trimming shortened V by 3 bases and J by 4 bases, and 21 bases separated the two germline ends.

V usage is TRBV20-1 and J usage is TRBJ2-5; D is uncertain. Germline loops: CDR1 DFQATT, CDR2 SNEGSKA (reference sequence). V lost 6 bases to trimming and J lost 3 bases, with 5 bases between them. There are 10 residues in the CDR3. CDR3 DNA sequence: TGCAGTGCCCCAAAAGAGACCCAGTACTTC. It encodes CSAPKETQYF.

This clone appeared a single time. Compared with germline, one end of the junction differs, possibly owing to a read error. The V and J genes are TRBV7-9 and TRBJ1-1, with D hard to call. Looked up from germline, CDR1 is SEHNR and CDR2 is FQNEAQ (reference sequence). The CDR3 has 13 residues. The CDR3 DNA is TGTTCCAGCAGCAATCAGGAGAACACTGAAGCTTTCTTT. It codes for CSSSNQENTEAFF.

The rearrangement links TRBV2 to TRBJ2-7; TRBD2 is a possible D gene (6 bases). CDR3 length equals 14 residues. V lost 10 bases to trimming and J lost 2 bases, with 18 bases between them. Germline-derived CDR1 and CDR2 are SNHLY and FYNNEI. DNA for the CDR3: TGTGCCAACCGATGGGGGGACGGTGCCTACGAGCAGTACTTC. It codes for CANRWGDGAYEQYF.

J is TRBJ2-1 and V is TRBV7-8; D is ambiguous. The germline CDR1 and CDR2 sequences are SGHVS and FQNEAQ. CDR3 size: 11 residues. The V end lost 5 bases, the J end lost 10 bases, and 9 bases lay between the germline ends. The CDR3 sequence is CASSPSREQFF. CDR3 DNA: TGTGCCAGCAGCCCCTCGAGGGAGCAGTTCTTC.

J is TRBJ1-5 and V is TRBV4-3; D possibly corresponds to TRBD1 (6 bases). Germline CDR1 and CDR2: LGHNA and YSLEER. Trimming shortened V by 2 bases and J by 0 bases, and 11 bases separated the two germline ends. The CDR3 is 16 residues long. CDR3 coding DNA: TGCGCCAGCAGCCAAAAGACAGGAGTTAGCAATCAGCCCCAGCATTTT. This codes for CASSQKTGVSNQPQHF.

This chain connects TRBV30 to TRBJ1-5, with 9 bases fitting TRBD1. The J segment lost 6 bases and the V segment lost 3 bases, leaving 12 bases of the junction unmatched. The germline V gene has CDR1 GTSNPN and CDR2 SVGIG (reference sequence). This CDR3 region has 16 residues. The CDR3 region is CAWRRTTGTGPQPQHF. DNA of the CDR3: TGTGCCTGGAGGCGAACAACCGGGACAGGGCCTCAGCCCCAGCATTTT.

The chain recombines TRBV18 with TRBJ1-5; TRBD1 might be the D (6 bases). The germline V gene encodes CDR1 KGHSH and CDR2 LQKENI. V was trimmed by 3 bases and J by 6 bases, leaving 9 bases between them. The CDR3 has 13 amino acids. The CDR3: CASSPGTTQPQHF. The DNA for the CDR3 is TGTGCCAGCTCACCGGGGACAACTCAGCCCCAGCATTTT.

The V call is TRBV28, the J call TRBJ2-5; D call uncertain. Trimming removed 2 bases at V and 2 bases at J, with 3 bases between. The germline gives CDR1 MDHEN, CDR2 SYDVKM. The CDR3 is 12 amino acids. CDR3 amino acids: CASSLLQETQYF. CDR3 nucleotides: TGTGCCAGCAGTTTACTACAAGAGACCCAGTACTTC.

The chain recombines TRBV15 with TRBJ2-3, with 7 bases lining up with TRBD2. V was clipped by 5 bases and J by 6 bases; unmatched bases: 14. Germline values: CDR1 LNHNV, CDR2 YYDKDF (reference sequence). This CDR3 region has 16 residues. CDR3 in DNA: TGTGCCACCAGCGATTATCGCGGGAGTGGGCGGGATACGCAGTATTTT. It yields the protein CATSDYRGSGRDTQYF.

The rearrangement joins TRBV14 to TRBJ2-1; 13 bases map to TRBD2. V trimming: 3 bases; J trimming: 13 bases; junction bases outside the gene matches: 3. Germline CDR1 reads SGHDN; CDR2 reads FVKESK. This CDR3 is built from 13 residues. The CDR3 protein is CASSQTSGRYQFF. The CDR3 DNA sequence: TGTGCCAGCAGCCAGACTAGCGGGAGGTACCAGTTCTTC. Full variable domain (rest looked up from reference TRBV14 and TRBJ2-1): EAGVTQFPSHSVIEKGQTVTLRCDPISGHDNLYWYRRVMGKEIKFLLHFVKESKQDESGMPNNRFLAERTGGTYSTLKVQPAELEDSGVYFCASSQTSGRYQFFGPGTRLTVL.

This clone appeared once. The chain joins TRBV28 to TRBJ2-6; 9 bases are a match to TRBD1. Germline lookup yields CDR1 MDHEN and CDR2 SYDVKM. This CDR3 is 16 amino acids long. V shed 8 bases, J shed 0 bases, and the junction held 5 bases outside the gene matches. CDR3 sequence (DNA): TGTGCCAGCCAGGGACAGGGCCTCTCTGGGGCCAACGTCCTGACTTTC. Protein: CASQGQGLSGANVLTF.

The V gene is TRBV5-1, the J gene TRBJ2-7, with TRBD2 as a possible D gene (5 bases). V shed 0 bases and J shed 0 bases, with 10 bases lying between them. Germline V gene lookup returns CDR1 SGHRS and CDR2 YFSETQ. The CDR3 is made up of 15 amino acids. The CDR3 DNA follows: TGCGCCAGCAGCTTGGAGAGGGTAGGCTCCTACGAGCAGTACTTC. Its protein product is CASSLERVGSYEQYF.

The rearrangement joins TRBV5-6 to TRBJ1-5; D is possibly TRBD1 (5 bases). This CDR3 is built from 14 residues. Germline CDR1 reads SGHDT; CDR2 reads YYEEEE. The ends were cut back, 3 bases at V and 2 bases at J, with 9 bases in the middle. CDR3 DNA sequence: TGTGCCAGCAGCTGGGGCTCGGGCAATCAGCCCCAGCATTTT. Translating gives CASSWGSGNQPQHF.

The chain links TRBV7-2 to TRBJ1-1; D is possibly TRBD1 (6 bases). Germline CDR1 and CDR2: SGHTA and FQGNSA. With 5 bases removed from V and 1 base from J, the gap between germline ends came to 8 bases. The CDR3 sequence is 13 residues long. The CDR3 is CASSPQGNTEAFF. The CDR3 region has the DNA TGTGCCAGCAGCCCACAGGGGAACACTGAAGCTTTCTTT.

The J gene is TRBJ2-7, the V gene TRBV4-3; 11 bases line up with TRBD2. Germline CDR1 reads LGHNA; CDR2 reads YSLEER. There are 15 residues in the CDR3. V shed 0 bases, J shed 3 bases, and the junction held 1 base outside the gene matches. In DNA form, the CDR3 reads TGCGCCAGCAGCCAAGACCTAGCGGGAGGCTACGAGCAGTACTTC. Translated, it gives CASSQDLAGGYEQYF.

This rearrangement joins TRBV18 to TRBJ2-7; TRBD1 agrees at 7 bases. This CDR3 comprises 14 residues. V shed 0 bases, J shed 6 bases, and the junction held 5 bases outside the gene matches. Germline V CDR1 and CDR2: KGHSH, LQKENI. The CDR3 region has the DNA TGTGCCAGCTCACCACCGACAGGGAGCGGCGAGCAGTACTTC. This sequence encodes CASSPPTGSGEQYF.

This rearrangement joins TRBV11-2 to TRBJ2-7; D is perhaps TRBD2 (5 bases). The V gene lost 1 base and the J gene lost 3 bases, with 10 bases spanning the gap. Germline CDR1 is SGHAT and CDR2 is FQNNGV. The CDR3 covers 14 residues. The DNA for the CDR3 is TGTGCCAGCAGCTTAGGGACTTCATACTACGAGCAGTACTTC. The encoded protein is CASSLGTSYYEQYF.

CDR3 bases: TGTGCCAGCAGCCCGGACAGGGGAGGTGAAGCTTTCTTT. This gives the protein CASSPDRGGEAFF. The chain uses TRBV16 and TRBJ1-1, with 9 bases aligning to TRBD1. V gave up 4 bases and J gave up 7 bases; unmatched junction bases: 4. This CDR3 is 13 amino acids long. Germline V lookup: CDR1 KGHSY, CDR2 FQNENV.

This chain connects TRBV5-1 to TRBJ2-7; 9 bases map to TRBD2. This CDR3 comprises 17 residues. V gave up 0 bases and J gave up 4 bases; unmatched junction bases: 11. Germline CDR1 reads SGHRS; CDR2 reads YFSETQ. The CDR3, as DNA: TGCGCCAGCAGCTTGGAATCGAGGGCTAGCGGGGCGTACGAGCAGTACTTC. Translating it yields CASSLESRASGAYEQYF. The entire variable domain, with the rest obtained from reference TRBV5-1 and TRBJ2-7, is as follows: KAGVTQTPRYLIKTRGQQVTLSCSPISGHRSVSWYQQTPGQGLQFLFEYFSETQRNKGNFPGRFSGRQFSNSRSEMNVSTLELGDSALYLCASSLESRASGAYEQYFGPGTRLTVT.

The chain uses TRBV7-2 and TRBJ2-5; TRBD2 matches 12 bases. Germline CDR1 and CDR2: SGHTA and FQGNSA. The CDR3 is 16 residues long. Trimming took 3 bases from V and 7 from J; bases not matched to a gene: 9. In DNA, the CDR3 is TGTGCCAGCAGCTTGCGACTAGCGGGAGTAGAGGGGACCCAGTACTTC. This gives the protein CASSLRLAGVEGTQYF. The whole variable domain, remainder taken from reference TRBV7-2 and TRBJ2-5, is GAGVSQSPSNKVTEKGKDVELRCDPISGHTALYWYRQSLGQGLEFLIYFQGNSAPDKSGLPSDRFSAERTGGSVSTLTIQRTQQEDSAVYLCASSLRLAGVEGTQYFGPGTRLLVL.